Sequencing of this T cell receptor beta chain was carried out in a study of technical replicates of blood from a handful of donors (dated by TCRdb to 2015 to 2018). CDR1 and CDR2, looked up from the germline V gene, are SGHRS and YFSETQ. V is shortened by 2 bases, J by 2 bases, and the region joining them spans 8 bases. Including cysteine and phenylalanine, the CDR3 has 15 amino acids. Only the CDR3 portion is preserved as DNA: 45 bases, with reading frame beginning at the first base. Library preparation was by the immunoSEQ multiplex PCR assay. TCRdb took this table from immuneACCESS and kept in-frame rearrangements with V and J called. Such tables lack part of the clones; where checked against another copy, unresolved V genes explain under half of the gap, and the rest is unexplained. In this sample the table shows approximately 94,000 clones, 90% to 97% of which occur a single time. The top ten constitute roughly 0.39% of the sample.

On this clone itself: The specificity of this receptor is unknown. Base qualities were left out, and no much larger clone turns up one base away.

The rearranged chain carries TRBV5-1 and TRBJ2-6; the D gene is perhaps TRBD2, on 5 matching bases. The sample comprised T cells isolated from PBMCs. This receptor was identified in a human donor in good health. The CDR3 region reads CASSFTGTGANVLTF. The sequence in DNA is TGCGCCAGCAGCTTTACGGGGACTGGGGCCAACGTCCTGACTTTC.